The rows below give T cell receptor beta chains drawn from one sample of a study of blood T cell repertoires in COVID-19. Libraries were prepared by immunoSEQ multiplex PCR; TCRdb keeps only in-frame clonotypes and omits some of them. The sample includes over 60,000 clones, approximately 79% of them seen just once. Sequenced input: peripheral blood. The receptors come from a man at least 80 years old with active COVID-19. Each CDR3 is given with its conserved first and last residue. The order of the fields is J gene, D gene, V gene, clone size, CDR3 protein, CDR3 DNA. The D gene is left open where the match is weak. Clone size is stated in some rows and not others, as once, few, many or a class when expanded.

J: TRBJ2-5
D: -
V: TRBV7-9
size: few
CDR3: CASSLALETQYF
DNA: TGTGCCAGCAGCTTAGCCCTCGAGACCCAGTACTTC

J: TRBJ1-3
D: -
V: TRBV28
size: -
CDR3: CASSSPRTSSGNTIYF
DNA: TGTGCCAGCAGCTCTCCCCGGACTAGCTCTGGAAACACCATATATTTT

J: TRBJ2-6
D: TRBD1
V: TRBV9
size: -
CDR3: CASSVGDRNPGANVLTF
DNA: TGTGCCAGCAGCGTAGGGGACAGGAATCCTGGGGCCAACGTCCTGACTTTC

J: TRBJ1-2
D: -
V: TRBV2
size: -
CDR3: CASRDTSTNYGYTF
DNA: TGTGCCAGCAGGGACACCAGCACTAACTATGGCTACACCTTC

J: TRBJ2-1
D: TRBD2
V: TRBV9
size: -
CDR3: CASSVGSGTYNEQFF
DNA: TGTGCCAGCAGCGTAGGTAGCGGGACATACAATGAGCAGTTCTTC

J: TRBJ2-3
D: -
V: TRBV7-3
size: once
CDR3: CASSSLPSTDTQYF
DNA: TGTGCCAGCAGCTCCCTCCCGAGCACAGATACGCAGTATTTT

J: TRBJ1-3
D: -
V: TRBV3-1/TRBV3-2
size: -
CDR3: CASSETGSSGNTIYF
DNA: TGTGCCAGCAGCGAAACAGGGAGCTCTGGAAACACCATATATTTT

J: TRBJ2-7
D: TRBD2
V: TRBV9
size: -
CDR3: CASSVDPGGVYEQYF
DNA: TGTGCCAGCAGCGTTGACCCGGGAGGGGTCTACGAGCAGTACTTC

J: TRBJ1-2
D: -
V: TRBV28
size: -
CDR3: CASEPGDYGYTF
DNA: TGTGCCAGCGAGCCGGGGGACTATGGCTACACCTTC

J: TRBJ2-1
D: TRBD2
V: TRBV6-2/TRBV6-3
size: few
CDR3: CASSYSAASGIYNEQFF
DNA: TGTGCCAGCAGTTACTCCGCGGCTAGCGGGATTTACAATGAGCAGTTCTTC

J: TRBJ2-1
D: -
V: TRBV3-1/TRBV3-2
size: -
CDR3: CASSATDNEQFF
DNA: TGTGCCAGCAGCGCGACAGACAATGAGCAGTTCTTC

J: TRBJ2-1
D: TRBD2
V: TRBV6-2/TRBV6-3
size: -
CDR3: CASSYSPTSGIYNEQFF
DNA: TGTGCCAGCAGTTACTCCCCAACTAGCGGAATATACAATGAGCAGTTCTTC

J: TRBJ2-3
D: TRBD2
V: TRBV7-3
size: few
CDR3: CASSPTSGRPDTQYF
DNA: TGTGCCAGCAGCCCGACTAGCGGGAGGCCAGATACGCAGTATTTT

J: TRBJ1-5
D: -
V: TRBV4-2
size: -
CDR3: CASSHSAGIRNQPQHF
DNA: TGTGCCAGCAGCCATTCGGCCGGGATTAGAAATCAGCCCCAGCATTTT

J: TRBJ2-1
D: TRBD2
V: TRBV3-1/TRBV3-2
size: -
CDR3: CASTAGGRYEQFF
DNA: TGTGCCAGCACCGCGGGGGGGCGATATGAGCAGTTCTTC

J: TRBJ2-7
D: TRBD1
V: TRBV5-6
size: -
CDR3: CASSATGVEQYF
DNA: TGTGCCAGCAGCGCGACAGGGGTCGAGCAGTACTTC

J: TRBJ1-1
D: -
V: TRBV5-1
size: -
CDR3: CASSLASGVGSDTEAFF
DNA: TGCGCCAGCAGCTTGGCCTCGGGTGTGGGGAGCGACACTGAAGCTTTCTTT

J: TRBJ2-7
D: -
V: TRBV18
size: -
CDR3: CASSPVGAYEQYF
DNA: TGTGCCAGCTCACCTGTCGGAGCCTACGAGCAGTACTTC

J: TRBJ1-1
D: -
V: TRBV30
size: -
CDR3: CAWSWAGNTEAFF
DNA: TGTGCCTGGAGTTGGGCAGGGAACACTGAAGCTTTCTTT

J: TRBJ2-7
D: TRBD2
V: TRBV3-1/TRBV3-2
size: -
CDR3: CASSRSSGNRRNEQYF
DNA: TGTGCCAGCAGCCGTTCTAGCGGGAACCGCAGGAACGAGCAGTACTTC

J: TRBJ2-7
D: TRBD2
V: TRBV30
size: -
CDR3: CAWGTSRYEQYF
DNA: TGTGCCTGGGGGACTAGCCGCTACGAGCAGTACTTC

J: TRBJ2-5
D: -
V: TRBV5-6
size: -
CDR3: CASSLVSEETQYF
DNA: TGTGCCAGCAGCTTGGTCAGCGAAGAGACCCAGTACTTC

J: TRBJ1-5
D: -
V: TRBV7-9
size: -
CDR3: CASSFSEGLDQPQHF
DNA: TGTGCCAGCAGCTTTTCAGAGGGACTCGATCAGCCCCAGCATTTT

J: TRBJ2-7
D: TRBD2
V: TRBV20-1
size: -
CDR3: CSASGLAGGPSYEQYF
DNA: TGCAGTGCTAGTGGTCTAGCGGGAGGGCCTTCCTACGAGCAGTACTTC

J: TRBJ1-2
D: -
V: TRBV10-3
size: -
CDR3: CAISEAGTHGYTF
DNA: TGTGCCATCAGTGAGGCAGGGACACATGGCTACACCTTC

J: TRBJ2-3
D: -
V: TRBV7-2
size: -
CDR3: CASSSQQGSTDTQYF
DNA: TGTGCCAGCAGCTCACAACAGGGCTCCACAGATACGCAGTATTTT

J: TRBJ2-6
D: TRBD1
V: TRBV30
size: -
CDR3: CAWGRDRVPGANVLTF
DNA: TGTGCCTGGGGCCGGGACAGGGTCCCTGGGGCCAACGTCCTGACTTTC

J: TRBJ1-1
D: -
V: TRBV3-1/TRBV3-2
size: -
CDR3: CASSQDCGTPPPNTEAFF
DNA: TGTGCCAGCAGCCAAGATTGTGGGACACCCCCGCCGAACACTGAAGCTTTCTTT

J: TRBJ2-3
D: TRBD2
V: TRBV7-8
size: -
CDR3: CASSGRGGPDTQYF
DNA: TGTGCCAGCAGCGGGCGGGGGGGGCCAGATACGCAGTATTTT

J: TRBJ2-3
D: TRBD2
V: TRBV7-2
size: -
CDR3: CASSLEVAGARDTQYF
DNA: TGTGCCAGCAGCTTAGAGGTAGCGGGAGCGAGAGATACGCAGTATTTT

J: TRBJ2-5
D: -
V: TRBV7-6
size: -
CDR3: CASSISGLGQETQYF
DNA: TGTGCCAGCAGCATATCAGGGTTAGGGCAAGAGACCCAGTACTTC

J: TRBJ2-7
D: -
V: TRBV7-3
size: -
CDR3: CASSKGPGESYEQYF
DNA: TGTGCCAGCAGCAAGGGCCCAGGGGAATCCTACGAGCAGTACTTC

J: TRBJ2-7
D: -
V: TRBV19
size: -
CDR3: CASSTKGAYEQYF
DNA: TGTGCCAGTAGTACTAAAGGGGCCTACGAGCAGTACTTC

J: TRBJ2-3
D: -
V: TRBV5-5
size: -
CDR3: CASSFEAKTDTQYF
DNA: TGTGCCAGCAGCTTTGAGGCCAAAACAGATACGCAGTATTTT

J: TRBJ1-2
D: -
V: TRBV3-1/TRBV3-2
size: -
CDR3: CASSQGLNGYTF
DNA: TGTGCCAGCAGCCAGGGCCTCAATGGCTACACCTTC

J: TRBJ2-2
D: TRBD2
V: TRBV11-3
size: -
CDR3: CASSSAGGTGELFF
DNA: TGTGCCAGCAGCTCAGCGGGAGGCACCGGGGAGCTGTTTTTT

J: TRBJ1-2
D: TRBD1
V: TRBV28
size: -
CDR3: CASSSSGTGASGYTF
DNA: TGTGCCAGCAGTTCCTCCGGGACAGGGGCTTCTGGCTACACCTTC

J: TRBJ2-1
D: TRBD2
V: TRBV6-2/TRBV6-3
size: -
CDR3: CASSFLTSGAYKSNEQFF
DNA: TGTGCCAGCAGTTTTTTGACTAGCGGAGCTTATAAATCCAATGAGCAGTTCTTC

J: TRBJ2-3
D: TRBD2
V: TRBV6-2/TRBV6-3
size: -
CDR3: CASSPGTSGADTQYF
DNA: TGTGCCAGCAGCCCCGGGACTAGCGGGGCAGATACGCAGTATTTT

J: TRBJ2-1
D: TRBD2
V: TRBV3-1/TRBV3-2
size: -
CDR3: CASSRRAGRGSYNEQFF
DNA: TGTGCCAGCAGCCGGAGGGCGGGGAGGGGCTCCTACAATGAGCAGTTCTTC

J: TRBJ2-2
D: TRBD1
V: TRBV7-3
size: -
CDR3: CASSPTTGGGELFF
DNA: TGTGCCAGCAGCCCCACGACAGGGGGCGGGGAGCTGTTTTTT

J: TRBJ2-1
D: -
V: TRBV30
size: -
CDR3: CAWTTSYNEQFF
DNA: TGTGCCTGGACAACTTCCTACAATGAGCAGTTCTTC

J: TRBJ2-3
D: TRBD1
V: TRBV19
size: once
CDR3: CASNEGARAADTQYF
DNA: TGTGCCAGTAATGAGGGGGCCAGAGCAGCAGATACGCAGTATTTT

J: TRBJ2-1
D: TRBD2
V: TRBV19
size: few
CDR3: CASSIGGRVSDEQFF
DNA: TGTGCCAGTAGTATTGGCGGGAGGGTTTCGGATGAGCAGTTCTTC

J: TRBJ1-3
D: -
V: TRBV6-5
size: few
CDR3: CASDTAGNTIYF
DNA: TGTGCCAGCGATACAGCTGGAAACACCATATATTTT

J: TRBJ2-7
D: TRBD1
V: TRBV4-1
size: -
CDR3: CASSQGGQGSYEQYF
DNA: TGCGCCAGCAGCCAAGGAGGACAGGGGTCCTACGAGCAGTACTTC

J: TRBJ2-2
D: -
V: TRBV7-2
size: -
CDR3: CASSLQGPGYTGELFF
DNA: TGTGCCAGCAGCTTACAAGGCCCCGGGTACACCGGGGAGCTGTTTTTT

J: TRBJ2-5
D: TRBD2
V: TRBV27
size: -
CDR3: CASSWDGPGGTQYF
DNA: TGTGCCAGCAGCTGGGACGGGCCGGGGGGGACCCAGTACTTC

J: TRBJ2-5
D: -
V: TRBV29-1
size: -
CDR3: CSVGQRGQETQYF
DNA: TGCAGCGTTGGACAGAGAGGCCAAGAGACCCAGTACTTC

J: TRBJ2-1
D: TRBD1
V: TRBV16
size: -
CDR3: CASSPRWGQVNEQFF
DNA: TGTGCCAGCAGCCCGCGGTGGGGACAGGTCAATGAGCAGTTCTTC

J: TRBJ2-1
D: TRBD2
V: TRBV2
size: -
CDR3: CASSAGLAGLYEQFF
DNA: TGTGCCAGCAGTGCGGGACTAGCGGGGTTGTATGAGCAGTTCTTC

J: TRBJ2-3
D: -
V: TRBV3-1/TRBV3-2
size: -
CDR3: CASSQTTLTQYF
DNA: TGTGCCAGCAGCCAGACTACTTTGACGCAGTATTTT

J: TRBJ2-5
D: TRBD1
V: TRBV11-2
size: -
CDR3: CASSTWDRATETQYF
DNA: TGTGCCAGCAGCACGTGGGACAGAGCAACAGAGACCCAGTACTTC

J: TRBJ1-5
D: -
V: TRBV5-5
size: -
CDR3: CASSSGYSNQPQHF
DNA: TGTGCCAGCAGCTCAGGATATAGCAATCAGCCCCAGCATTTT